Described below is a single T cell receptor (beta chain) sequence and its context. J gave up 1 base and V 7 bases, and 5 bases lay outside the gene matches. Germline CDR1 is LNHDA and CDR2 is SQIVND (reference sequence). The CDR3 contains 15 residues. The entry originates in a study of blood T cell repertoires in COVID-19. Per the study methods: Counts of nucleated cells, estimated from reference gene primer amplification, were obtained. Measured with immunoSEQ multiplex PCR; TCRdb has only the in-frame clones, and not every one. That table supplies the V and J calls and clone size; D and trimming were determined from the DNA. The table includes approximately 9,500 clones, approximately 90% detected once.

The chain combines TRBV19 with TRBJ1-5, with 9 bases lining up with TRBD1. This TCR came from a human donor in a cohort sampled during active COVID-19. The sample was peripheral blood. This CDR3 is CASTGTGMSNQPQHF. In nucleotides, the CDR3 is TGTGCCAGTACCGGGACAGGGATGAGCAATCAGCCCCAGCATTTT.